Below, 22 T cell receptor beta chains from the same sample are listed, as sequenced in a study of blood T cells in healthy people across ages. Together with a sample-barcoded 5' primer, a J-beta primer mix was included in a second PCR lasting about 6 to 11 cycles. TCRdb itself ran the 5' RACE reads through MiXCR, one entry per CDR3 protein. The table records approximately 1.5 million distinct CDR3 sequences, under 55% of them present only once. The specimen sequenced was blood. These receptors all stem from a woman younger than 35 in good health.

This clonotype was seen only a few times. The V call is TRBV28, the J call TRBJ2-3, with 10 bases fitting TRBD2. Losses at the gene ends were 5 bases for V and 4 bases for J; bases not matched to a gene: 6. CDR3 length: 15 residues. Germline CDR1 reads MDHEN; CDR2 reads SYDVKM. The CDR3: CASSPLAGESDTQYF. CDR3 sequence (DNA): TGTGCCAGCAGTCCTCTAGCGGGAGAATCAGATACGCAGTATTTT.

This chain links TRBV28 with TRBJ1-5; maybe TRBD1 (6 bases). The V end was cut by 7 bases, the J end by 3 bases, with 16 bases between. CDR3 length equals 15 residues. CDR1 MDHEN and CDR2 SYDVKM come from the germline V gene. This CDR3 is CASTETGQYNQPQHF. CDR3 DNA: TGTGCCAGCACCGAAACTGGACAGTACAATCAGCCCCAGCATTTT.

This clonotype was seen a handful of times. CDR3 coding DNA: TGTGCCAGCAGCTCTAGCGGGCCCTACTACGAGCAGTACTTC. Its translation: CASSSSGPYYEQYF. J is TRBJ2-4 and V is TRBV16; 8 positions match TRBD2. The closer fit of TRBJ2-7 to the DNA end suggests the J call may be wrong. The CDR3 extends over 14 amino acids. Germline V gene lookup returns CDR1 KGHSY and CDR2 FQNENV.

The chain couples TRBV15 to TRBJ1-1; D is undetermined. This CDR3 spans 16 amino acids. The V gene lost 0 bases and the J gene lost 1 base, with 12 bases spanning the gap. The germline CDR1 and CDR2 sequences are LNHNV and YYDKDF (reference sequence). The CDR3 DNA sequence: TGTGCCACCAGCAGAGATCCTCCAAGCAGGAACACTGAAGCTTTCTTT. It translates to CATSRDPPSRNTEAFF.

This clonotype was seen a few times. The chain is built from TRBV10-3 and TRBJ2-7, with D uncertain. Germline CDR1 ENHRY, CDR2 SYGVKD. The CDR3 contains 13 residues. V lost 3 bases to trimming and J lost 2 bases, with 8 bases between them. The CDR3: CAISEGQAYEQYF. As DNA, the CDR3 is TGTGCCATCAGTGAAGGGCAGGCCTACGAGCAGTACTTC.

The chain couples TRBV9 to TRBJ1-5; D unclear. The CDR3 covers 13 residues. Trimming left V 1 base short and J 7 bases short, with 9 bases between. CDR1 is SGDLS, CDR2 YYNGEE, per germline. The CDR3 loop is CASSVSERQPQHF. DNA for the CDR3: TGTGCCAGCAGCGTATCGGAGCGCCAGCCCCAGCATTTT.

A few counts support this clonotype. CDR3 amino acids: CASSHSPGQGAFEQFF. DNA for the CDR3: TGCGCCAGCAGCCACTCCCCGGGACAGGGGGCATTTGAGCAGTTCTTC. The rearrangement joins TRBV4-1 to TRBJ2-1; 12 nucleotides line up with TRBD1. Germline CDR1 reads MGHRA; CDR2 reads YSYEKL. V lost 3 bases to trimming and J lost 9 bases; unmatched junction nucleotides: 9. The CDR3 is 16 residues long.

This clonotype appeared a few times. The chain has TRBV5-1 and TRBJ2-1; D remains ambiguous. This CDR3 region has 15 residues. Germline CDR1 reads SGHRS; CDR2 reads YFSETQ. Trimming took 0 bases from V and 5 from J, leaving 12 bases between them. The CDR3 DNA follows: TGCGCCAGCAGCTTGGATTCGTTTGGAGACAATGAGCAGTTCTTC. Protein product: CASSLDSFGDNEQFF.

The chain uses TRBV7-2 and TRBJ2-5, with TRBD1 identical over 7 bases. The CDR3 is made up of 13 amino acids. In germline, CDR1 is SGHTA, CDR2 FQGNSA. J was trimmed by 4 bases and V by 5 bases; bases with no gene match: 4. For the CDR3, the DNA is TGTGCCAGCAGCGTTTGGACAGGAGAGACCCAGTACTTC. Translated: CASSVWTGETQYF. Looking up the rest from reference TRBV7-2 and TRBJ2-5 gives the full variable domain: GAGVSQSPSNKVTEKGKDVELRCDPISGHTALYWYRQSLGQGLEFLIYFQGNSAPDKSGLPSDRFSAERTGGSVSTLTIQRTQQEDSAVYLCASSVWTGETQYFGPGTRLLVL.

This clonotype was observed many times. This rearrangement joins TRBV29-1 to TRBJ2-1; TRBD1 might be the D (6 bases). Germline CDR1 and CDR2: SQVTM and ANQGSEA. CDR3 length: 12 amino acids. With 5 bases removed from V and 3 bases from J, the gap between germline ends came to 8 bases. CDR3 in amino acids: CSVRDNYNEQFF. CDR3 bases: TGCAGCGTTCGGGACAACTACAATGAGCAGTTCTTC.

This clonotype was detected a few times. The chain joins TRBV2 to TRBJ2-3; no clear D. The CDR3 runs 13 residues. The germline CDR1 and CDR2 sequences are SNHLY and FYNNEI. CDR3 residues: CASHRRGTDTQYF. The CDR3 DNA reads TGTGCATCTCATCGCAGAGGCACAGATACGCAGTATTTT.

This clonotype was detected many times. The chain is built from TRBV29-1 and TRBJ2-3; perhaps TRBD1 as D (5 bases). The V end lost 7 bases, the J end lost 1 base, and 12 bases lay between the germline ends. This CDR3 is built from 13 residues. Germline-derived CDR1 and CDR2 are SQVTM and ANQGSEA. The CDR3, as DNA: TGCAGCGGCCTTCAACAGGGCACAGATACGCAGTATTTT. This translates into CSGLQQGTDTQYF.

In its sample, this clonotype was seen a few times. The rearrangement joins TRBV25-1 to TRBJ1-3, with TRBD1 matching over 8 bases. The V segment lost 6 bases and the J segment 2 bases; nucleotides outside the gene matches: 6. CDR1 is MGHDK and CDR2 is SYGVNS in the germline V gene. This CDR3 region has 15 residues. CDR3 residues: CASRDTGGTGNTIYF. CDR3 DNA sequence: TGTGCCAGCAGGGATACAGGGGGGACTGGAAACACCATATATTTT.

In this sample, this clonotype turned up many times. The chain joins TRBV7-2 to TRBJ2-3; D may match TRBD1 or TRBD2 (7 bases each). The CDR3 runs 15 residues. Germline-derived CDR1 and CDR2 are SGHTA and FQGNSA. V lost 3 bases, J lost 2 bases, and 12 bases lay in between. CDR3 residues: CASSLGGGNTDTQYF. The CDR3 DNA reads TGTGCCAGCAGCTTGGGAGGGGGCAACACAGATACGCAGTATTTT.

V is TRBV29-1 and J is TRBJ1-1; D remains ambiguous. The CDR3 contains 13 residues. In germline, CDR1 is SQVTM, CDR2 ANQGSEA. The germline V and J ends were trimmed by 4 bases and 5 bases, with 14 bases remaining between them. In nucleotides, the CDR3 is TGCAGCGTTGCTCCGGGCCTCGTGACTGAAGCTTTCTTT. Residues: CSVAPGLVTEAFF.

This clonotype was seen a few times. The chain is built from TRBV20-1 and TRBJ2-3; 9 positions agree with TRBD2. Trimming took 5 bases from V and 3 from J; bases not matched to a gene: 3. Germline CDR1 is DFQATT and CDR2 is SNEGSKA (reference sequence). The CDR3 is made up of 13 amino acids. The CDR3 DNA reads TGCAGTGCTCTTAGCGGGGGTACAGATACGCAGTATTTT. It encodes CSALSGGTDTQYF.

The chain links TRBV7-9 to TRBJ2-1; possible D gene TRBD2, 6 bases. The germline gives CDR1 SEHNR, CDR2 FQNEAQ (reference sequence). The CDR3 has 15 amino acids. V was trimmed by 2 bases and J by 5 bases, leaving 13 bases between them. The CDR3 region is CASSLQGGNHNEQFF. The CDR3 region has the DNA TGTGCCAGCAGCTTACAAGGCGGGAACCACAATGAGCAGTTCTTC.

The chain has TRBV7-2 and TRBJ1-2; 9 nucleotides agree with TRBD1. CDR1 is SGHTA, CDR2 FQGNSA, per germline. The CDR3 covers 16 residues. J lost 7 bases, V lost 2 bases, and 11 bases had no gene match. This CDR3 is CASSLRWTGALVGYTF. The CDR3 DNA is TGTGCCAGCAGCTTACGTTGGACAGGGGCTCTTGTTGGCTACACCTTC. Combining the CDR3 with reference TRBV7-2 and TRBJ1-2 gives the whole variable domain GAGVSQSPSNKVTEKGKDVELRCDPISGHTALYWYRQSLGQGLEFLIYFQGNSAPDKSGLPSDRFSAERTGGSVSTLTIQRTQQEDSAVYLCASSLRWTGALVGYTFGSGTRLTVV.

This clonotype was picked up a small number of times. The gene calls are TRBV6-6 and TRBJ1-5; 10 bases agree with TRBD1. V lost 1 base, J lost 7 bases, and 4 bases stayed unmatched. Germline V gives CDR1 MNHNY, CDR2 SVGAGI (reference sequence). This CDR3 has 15 amino acids. This CDR3 is CASSYLGQGKQPQHF. CDR3 sequence (DNA): TGTGCCAGCAGTTACTTGGGACAGGGGAAACAGCCCCAGCATTTT.

V usage is TRBV6-2 or TRBV6-3 and J usage is TRBJ2-1; D gene unclear. The germline V gene encodes CDR1 MNHEY and CDR2 SVGEGT. The CDR3 spans 11 residues. Trimming shortened V by 0 bases and J by 9 bases, and 3 bases separated the two germline ends. The CDR3 here is CASSYSSEQFF. CDR3 nucleotide sequence: TGTGCCAGCAGTTACTCGAGTGAGCAGTTCTTC.

In this sample, this clonotype turned up a few times. The chain is built from TRBV7-2 and TRBJ2-1; the match to TRBD2 covers 8 bases. Trimming at V came to 0 bases and at J to 0 bases, leaving 10 bases not matched to a gene. Looked up from germline, CDR1 is SGHTA and CDR2 is FQGNSA. The CDR3 totals 19 residues. In DNA form, the CDR3 reads TGTGCCAGCAGCTTAGCGCGGGGGAGTAGCGGGGCCTCCTACAATGAGCAGTTCTTC. Its translation: CASSLARGSSGASYNEQFF.

A single count supports this clonotype. The genes are TRBV11-2 and TRBJ1-4, with a weak D call TRBD1 (6 bases). CDR1 is SGHAT, CDR2 FQNNGV, per germline. CDR3 size: 16 residues. The V and J ends lost 3 bases and 0 bases respectively, with 11 bases between them. As DNA, the CDR3 is TGTGCCAGCAGCTTCTGGGGGCAGGCAACTAATGAAAAACTGTTTTTT. This sequence encodes CASSFWGQATNEKLFF.